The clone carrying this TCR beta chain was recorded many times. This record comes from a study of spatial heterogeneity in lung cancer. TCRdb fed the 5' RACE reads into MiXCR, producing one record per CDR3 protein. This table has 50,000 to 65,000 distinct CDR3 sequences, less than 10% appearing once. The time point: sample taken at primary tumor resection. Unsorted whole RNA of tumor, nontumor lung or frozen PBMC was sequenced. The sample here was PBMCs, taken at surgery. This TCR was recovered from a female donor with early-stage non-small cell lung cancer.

CDR3: CASSEGRITEAFF. DNA of the CDR3: TGTGCCAGCAGTGAAGGTAGGATCACTGAAGCTTTCTTT. This chain joins TRBV7-3 and TRBJ1-1, with unresolved D. The CDR3 is 13 amino acids. V was pared by 6 bases and J by 4 bases, with 12 bases between. In germline, CDR1 is SGHTA, CDR2 FQGTGA.